This T cell receptor (beta chain) was recovered during a study of blood T cell repertoires in COVID-19. As originally analysed: Estimates of nucleated cell counts were drawn from the amplification of reference gene primers. The repertoire was sequenced with immunoSEQ multiplex PCR; TCRdb's copy has only in-frame clones and lacks some. V and J calls and clone size follow that table, whereas D and trimming were derived from the DNA. Of 490,000 or so clones in the sample, about 85% were seen once. Two negative PCRs, clearance, or symptom resolution had been documented for recovered Cohort 3 donors. The CDR3 loop spans 13 amino acids. With V trimmed by 4 bases and J by 5 bases, 3 bases remained unmatched. Per germline, CDR1 SGHRS and CDR2 YFSETQ.

The TCR originated in a woman aged 55-69 years who had recovered from COVID-19. The V call is TRBV5-1, the J call TRBJ2-5; 9 bases fit TRBD1. Material for sequencing was PBMCs or T cells enriched from blood (not recorded which). This chain's CDR3 is CASSQGTGETQYF. The CDR3 coding sequence is TGCGCCAGCAGCCAAGGGACAGGGGAGACCCAGTACTTC.